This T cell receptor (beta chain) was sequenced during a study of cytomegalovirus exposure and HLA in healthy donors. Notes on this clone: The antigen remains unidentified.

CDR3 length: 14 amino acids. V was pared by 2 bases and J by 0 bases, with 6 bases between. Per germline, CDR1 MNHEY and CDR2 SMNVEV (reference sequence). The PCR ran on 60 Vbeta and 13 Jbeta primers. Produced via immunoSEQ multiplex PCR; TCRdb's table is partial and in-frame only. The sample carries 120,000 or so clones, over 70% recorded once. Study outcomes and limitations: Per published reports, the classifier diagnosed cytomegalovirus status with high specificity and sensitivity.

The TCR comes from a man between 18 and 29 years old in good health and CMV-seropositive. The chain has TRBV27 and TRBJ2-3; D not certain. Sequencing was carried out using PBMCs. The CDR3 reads CASSLGRSTDTQYF. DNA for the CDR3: TGTGCCAGCAGTTTAGGCAGAAGCACAGATACGCAGTATTTT.